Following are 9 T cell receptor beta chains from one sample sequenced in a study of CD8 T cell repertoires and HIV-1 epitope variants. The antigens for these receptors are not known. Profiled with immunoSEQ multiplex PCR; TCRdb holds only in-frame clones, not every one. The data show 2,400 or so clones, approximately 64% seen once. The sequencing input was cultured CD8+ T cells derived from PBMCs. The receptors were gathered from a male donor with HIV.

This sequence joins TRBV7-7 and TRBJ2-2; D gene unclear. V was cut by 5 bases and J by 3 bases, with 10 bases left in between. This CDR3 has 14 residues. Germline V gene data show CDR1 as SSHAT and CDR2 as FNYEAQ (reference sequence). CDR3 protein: CASSPSVDTGELFF. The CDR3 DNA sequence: TGTGCCAGCAGCCCCTCCGTGGACACCGGGGAGCTGTTTTTT.

The CDR3 DNA follows: TGTGCCAGCAGTTTAGGACGGGAGGGCCTGCGGGAGACCCAGTACTTC. This codes for CASSLGREGLRETQYF. The genes are TRBV28 and TRBJ2-5; 8 bases align to TRBD2. CDR3 length: 16 residues. Trimming took 2 bases from V and 5 from J; bases not matched to a gene: 10. The germline V gene has CDR1 MDHEN and CDR2 SYDVKM.

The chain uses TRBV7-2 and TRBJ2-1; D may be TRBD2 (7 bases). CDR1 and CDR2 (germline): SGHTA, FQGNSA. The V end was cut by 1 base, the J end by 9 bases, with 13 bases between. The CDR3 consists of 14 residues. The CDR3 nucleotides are TGTGCCAGCAGCTTAGTAATGAGGGGGGGTGAGCAGTTCTTC. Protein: CASSLVMRGGEQFF.

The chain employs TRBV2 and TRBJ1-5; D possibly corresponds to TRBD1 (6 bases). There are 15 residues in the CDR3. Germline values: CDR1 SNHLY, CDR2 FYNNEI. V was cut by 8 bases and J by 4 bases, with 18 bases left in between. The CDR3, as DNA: TGTGCCAGCGATGAGGGGGTCACCCTAAATCAGCCCCAGCATTTT. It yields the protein CASDEGVTLNQPQHF.

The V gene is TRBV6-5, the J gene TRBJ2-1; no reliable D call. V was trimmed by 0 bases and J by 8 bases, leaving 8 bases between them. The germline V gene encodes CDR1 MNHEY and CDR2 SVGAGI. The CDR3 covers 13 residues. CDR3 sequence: CASSYSLVDEQFF. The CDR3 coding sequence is TGTGCCAGCAGTTACTCGTTAGTCGATGAGCAGTTCTTC.

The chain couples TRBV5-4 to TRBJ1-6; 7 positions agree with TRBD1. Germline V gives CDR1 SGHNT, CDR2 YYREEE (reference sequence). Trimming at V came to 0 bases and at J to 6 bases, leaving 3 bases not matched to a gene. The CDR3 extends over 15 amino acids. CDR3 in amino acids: CASSLGGGVNSPLHF. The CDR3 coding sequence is TGTGCCAGCAGCTTGGGAGGGGGCGTTAATTCACCCCTCCACTTT.

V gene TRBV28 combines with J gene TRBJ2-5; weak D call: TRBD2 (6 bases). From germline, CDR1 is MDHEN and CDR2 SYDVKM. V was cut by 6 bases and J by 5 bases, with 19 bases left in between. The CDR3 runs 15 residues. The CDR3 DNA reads TGTGCCAGCAGCCGCACCGGGACTCCACCGGAGACCCAGTACTTC. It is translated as CASSRTGTPPETQYF.

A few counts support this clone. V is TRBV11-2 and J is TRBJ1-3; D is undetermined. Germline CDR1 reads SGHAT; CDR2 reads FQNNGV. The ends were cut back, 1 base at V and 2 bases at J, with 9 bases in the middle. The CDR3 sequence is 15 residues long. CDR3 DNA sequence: TGTGCCAGCAGCTTAGCCTCCTGGCCTGGAAACACCATATATTTT. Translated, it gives CASSLASWPGNTIYF. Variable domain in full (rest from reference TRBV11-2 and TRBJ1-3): EAGVAQSPRYKIIEKRQSVAFWCNPISGHATLYWYQQILGQGPKLLIQFQNNGVVDDSQLPKDRFSAERLKGVDSTLKIQPAKLEDSAVYLCASSLASWPGNTIYFGEGSWLTVV.

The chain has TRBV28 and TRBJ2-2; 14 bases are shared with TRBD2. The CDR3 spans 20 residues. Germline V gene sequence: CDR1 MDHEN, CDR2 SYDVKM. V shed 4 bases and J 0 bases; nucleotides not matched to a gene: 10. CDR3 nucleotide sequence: TGTGCCAGCAGTTCACCGGGACTAGCGGGAGAGGGGGCGAACACCGGGGAGCTGTTTTTT. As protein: CASSSPGLAGEGANTGELFF.